These T cell receptor beta chains were read from a single sample in a study of blood T cell repertoires in COVID-19. The protocol was immunoSEQ multiplex PCR, while the TCRdb copy is restricted to in-frame clones and leaves out a portion. The profile shows tens of thousands of clones, approximately 88% of them singletons. Sequenced: peripheral blood. The receptors shown here come from a woman aged 55 to 70 with acute or convalescent COVID-19. CDR3s include the opening cysteine and the closing phenylalanine or tryptophan. A D gene is named only where the DNA matches it firmly. Expanded clones are given a class, and other clones once, few, many or no size at all.

V: TRBV12-3/TRBV12-4; size: once; J: TRBJ2-2; D: -; DNA: TGTGCCAGCAGTTTCTTTATGGGGGAGCTGTTTTTT; CDR3: CASSFFMGELFF
V: TRBV7-8; size: -; J: TRBJ2-5; D: -; DNA: TGTGCCAGCAGAAGGGGTAGGGCAGACTTTCAAGAGACCCAGTACTTC; CDR3: CASRRGRADFQETQYF
V: TRBV11-2; size: -; J: TRBJ1-4; D: TRBD1; DNA: TGTGCCAGCAGCCGGACAGGGGGCGCATATGAAAAACTGTTTTTT; CDR3: CASSRTGGAYEKLFF
V: TRBV7-9; size: few; J: TRBJ2-2; D: TRBD2; DNA: TGTGCCACCCATCTAGCGGGGGTGAACACCGGGGAGCTGTTTTTT; CDR3: CATHLAGVNTGELFF
V: TRBV7-9; size: once; J: TRBJ2-1; D: -; DNA: TGTGCCAGCAGCTTATCACAGGGCGCGGACAATGAGCAGTTCTTC; CDR3: CASSLSQGADNEQFF
V: TRBV24-1; size: -; J: TRBJ2-1; D: -; DNA: TGTGCCACCGAGGGACAAAACGGCAATGAGCAGTTCTTC; CDR3: CATEGQNGNEQFF
V: TRBV28; size: -; J: TRBJ2-2; D: -; DNA: TGTGCCAGCAGTTTGTACATGGGGCCCGGAACCGGGGAGCTGTTTTTT; CDR3: CASSLYMGPGTGELFF
V: TRBV10-3; size: -; J: TRBJ1-6; D: -; DNA: TGTGCCATCCGGGGGGAGGGTTCACCCCTCCACTTT; CDR3: CAIRGEGSPLHF
V: TRBV25-1; size: -; J: TRBJ1-1; D: TRBD1; DNA: TGTGCCAGCAGTGAATTGGGGGGACAGGGGGCGGGCACTGAAGCTTTCTTT; CDR3: CASSELGGQGAGTEAFF
V: TRBV9; size: -; J: TRBJ2-3; D: -; DNA: TGTGCCAGCAGCGTAGGGGCTTCCCATGAGACAGATACGCAGTATTTT; CDR3: CASSVGASHETDTQYF
V: TRBV5-1; size: -; J: TRBJ1-1; D: TRBD1; DNA: TGCGCCAGCAGCAGAACAGGGGCTAACACTGAAGCTTTCTTT; CDR3: CASSRTGANTEAFF
V: TRBV7-9; size: -; J: TRBJ2-2; D: TRBD1; DNA: TGTGCCAGCAGCGGGTACAGGGGCTCGGGCGGGGAGCTGTTTTTT; CDR3: CASSGYRGSGGELFF
V: TRBV19; size: -; J: TRBJ1-1; D: TRBD1; DNA: TGTGCCACAGGGCGGACAGGGAGCCTGAACACTGAAGCTTTCTTT; CDR3: CATGRTGSLNTEAFF
V: TRBV5-1; size: -; J: TRBJ2-1; D: TRBD2; DNA: TGCGCCAGCAGCTGGACCCCCGGGACTAGCGGGAGGGGGGAGCAGTTCTTC; CDR3: CASSWTPGTSGRGEQFF
V: TRBV7-3; size: -; J: TRBJ1-2; D: TRBD1; DNA: TGTGCCAGCAGCCCTGGACAGGCCTATGGCTACACCTTC; CDR3: CASSPGQAYGYTF
V: TRBV12-3/TRBV12-4; size: -; J: TRBJ1-1; D: -; DNA: TGTGCCAGCAGTTTAGGACAAGATCGTGAAGCTTTCTTT; CDR3: CASSLGQDREAFF
V: TRBV5-6; size: -; J: TRBJ1-6; D: -; DNA: TGTGCCAGCAGCCTCCGGGTTCTTAATTCACCCCTCCACTTT; CDR3: CASSLRVLNSPLHF
V: TRBV15; size: -; J: TRBJ1-2; D: -; DNA: TGTGCCACCAGCAGACGGACAGTTCCCTATGGCTACACCTTC; CDR3: CATSRRTVPYGYTF
V: TRBV11-1; size: -; J: TRBJ2-3; D: TRBD2; DNA: TGTGCCAGCAGCTCTCAGAGTAAGACTAGCGGGAGGCCCCTTTTT; CDR3: CASSSQSKTSGRPLF
V: TRBV19; size: few; J: TRBJ1-2; D: -; DNA: TGTGCCAGTAGTATGGAGGGGAGGAACTATGGCTACACCTTC; CDR3: CASSMEGRNYGYTF
V: TRBV19; size: -; J: TRBJ1-2; D: -; DNA: TGTGCCAGTAGCTTCGCTACCTATGGCTACACCTTC; CDR3: CASSFATYGYTF
V: TRBV5-4; size: -; J: TRBJ1-2; D: -; DNA: TGTGCCAGCAGCTTGGTAGGCAGGGCAAACTATGGCTACACCTTC; CDR3: CASSLVGRANYGYTF
V: TRBV28; size: -; J: TRBJ1-5; D: -; DNA: TGTGCCAGCAGGGGTTACGGGAGCAATCAGCCCCAGCATTTT; CDR3: CASRGYGSNQPQHF